The 17 T cell receptor beta chains below come from one sample, sequenced in a study of blood T cell repertoires in COVID-19. Using immunoSEQ multiplex PCR, the repertoire was profiled, and TCRdb retains in-frame clones only, with some absent. The sample shows some 250,000 clones, approximately 84% of them seen only once. Material: peripheral blood. The receptors shown here come from a young woman who had recovered from COVID-19.

This clone appeared once. This chain joins TRBV19 and TRBJ2-7; 10 bases line up with TRBD2. Germline V gene data show CDR1 as LNHDA and CDR2 as SQIVND (reference sequence). V was clipped by 3 bases and J by 2 bases; unmatched bases: 4. The CDR3 runs 15 residues. The CDR3 DNA follows: TGTGCCAGTAGTATGCTAGCGGGGGATACCTACGAGCAGTACTTC. Residues: CASSMLAGDTYEQYF.

The chain is built from TRBV12-3 or TRBV12-4 and TRBJ1-2; D call uncertain. The CDR3 loop spans 12 amino acids. Trimming removed 2 bases from V and 7 bases from J, with 8 bases in between. The CDR3 here is CASSLRGSGYTF. The CDR3 DNA is TGTGCCAGCAGTTTACGGGGTAGTGGCTACACCTTC.

The chain carries TRBV7-2 and TRBJ2-3; the match to TRBD2 covers 11 bases. This CDR3 region has 16 residues. The germline gives CDR1 SGHTA, CDR2 FQGNSA. The V segment lost 2 bases and the J segment 4 bases; nucleotides outside the gene matches: 5. Here the CDR3 DNA reads TGTGCCAGCAGCTTAAGTAGCGGGGGGGCCTCAGATACGCAGTATTTT. Encoded protein: CASSLSSGGASDTQYF.

The rearrangement links TRBV6-4 to TRBJ2-1; TRBD2 matches 12 bases. V shed 5 bases, J shed 6 bases, and the junction held 8 bases outside the gene matches. The CDR3 is made up of 16 amino acids. CDR1 MRHNA and CDR2 SNTAGT come from the germline V gene. CDR3 sequence reads: CASSPTSGGEGNEQFF. DNA for the CDR3: TGTGCCAGCAGTCCGACTAGCGGGGGTGAGGGCAATGAGCAGTTCTTC.

The V gene is TRBV12-3 or TRBV12-4, the J gene TRBJ1-4; unclear D gene. V was clipped by 3 bases and J by 6 bases, with 8 bases between them. The CDR3 is 13 residues long. The CDR3 DNA is TGTGCCAGCAGTTTCGCCCAGGATGAAAAACTGTTTTTT. It is translated as CASSFAQDEKLFF.

The chain recombines TRBV28 with TRBJ2-1; 7 positions match TRBD2. The CDR3 loop spans 14 amino acids. Germline trimming cut 7 bases from V and 2 bases from J; bases unmatched to any gene: 5. From germline, CDR1 is MDHEN and CDR2 SYDVKM. The CDR3 loop is CASIGGYAYNEQFF. The CDR3 nucleotides read TGTGCCAGCATCGGGGGGTACGCCTACAATGAGCAGTTCTTC.

This rearrangement joins TRBV5-1 to TRBJ2-1; D call uncertain. V was pared by 0 bases and J by 5 bases, with 12 bases between. Per the germline V gene, CDR1 is SGHRS and CDR2 is YFSETQ. The CDR3 sequence is 15 residues long. The CDR3 DNA sequence: TGCGCCAGCAGCTTGGGTCGATTACGCGACAATGAGCAGTTCTTC. It encodes CASSLGRLRDNEQFF.

This clone has more than one count but fewer than ten. The genes are TRBV2 and TRBJ1-1; a possible D gene is TRBD1 (6 bases). Germline-derived CDR1 and CDR2 are SNHLY and FYNNEI. This CDR3 region has 14 residues. The V end lost 6 bases, the J end lost 2 bases, and 13 bases lay between the germline ends. CDR3 nucleotides: TGTGCCAGCAGGATGGGACATAGTAACACTGAAGCTTTCTTT. Its protein is CASRMGHSNTEAFF.

The chain carries TRBV6-2 or TRBV6-3 and TRBJ1-2; D gene uncertain. The germline V gene has CDR1 MNHEY and CDR2 SVGEGT. This CDR3 comprises 16 residues. Trimming removed 4 bases at V and 1 base at J, with 16 bases between. Written as DNA, the CDR3 is TGTGCCAGCAGTTCTCTCTTCGACGGAGGTAACTATGGCTACACCTTC. Amino acids: CASSSLFDGGNYGYTF.

This sequence joins TRBV2 and TRBJ1-2; possible D gene TRBD1, 5 bases. Germline V lookup: CDR1 SNHLY, CDR2 FYNNEI. The V end lost 4 bases, the J end lost 7 bases, and 10 bases lay between the germline ends. CDR3 length equals 12 residues. The CDR3 sequence is CASSGQGGGYTF. In nucleotides, the CDR3 is TGTGCCAGCAGTGGGCAGGGAGGTGGCTACACCTTC.

This chain uses TRBV5-1 with TRBJ1-2; D is uncertain. The CDR3 consists of 14 residues. Germline V lookup: CDR1 SGHRS, CDR2 YFSETQ. Trimming pared 0 bases from V and 2 bases from J, leaving 8 bases between. The CDR3 DNA reads as TGCGCCAGCAGCTTGGATTGGCAGAACTATGGCTACACCTTC. It encodes CASSLDWQNYGYTF.

This clone was seen a single time. This chain joins TRBV9 and TRBJ1-4, with 7 bases identical to TRBD1. Germline CDR1 SGDLS, CDR2 YYNGEE. This CDR3 is built from 12 residues. Trimming took 4 bases from V and 11 from J; bases not matched to a gene: 5. The chain's CDR3 is CASSPTGAKLFF. In DNA form, the CDR3 reads TGTGCCAGCAGCCCAACAGGGGCTAAACTGTTTTTT.

The CDR3 here is CASRQGQENQRGTSTDTQYF. In DNA, the CDR3 is TGTGCAAGTCGCCAGGGACAGGAGAACCAGCGGGGAACTAGCACAGATACGCAGTATTTT. The chain uses TRBV12-2 and TRBJ2-3; the tabulated D call, TRBD1, remains unverified against the DNA. TRBV12-2 is deemed a pseudogene. This CDR3 comprises 20 residues.

In this sample, this clone turned up once. V gene TRBV7-3 combines with J gene TRBJ2-1; 13 positions match TRBD2. This CDR3 is built from 15 residues. Germline trimming cut 5 bases from V and 7 bases from J; bases unmatched to any gene: 5. Looked up from germline, CDR1 is SGHTA and CDR2 is FQGTGA. The DNA of the CDR3 is TGTGCCAGCAGCCGCGGGACTAGCGGGGATAATGAGCAGTTCTTC. This codes for CASSRGTSGDNEQFF.

V gene TRBV7-9 combines with J gene TRBJ2-3, with 9 bases matching TRBD1. With 5 bases clipped from V and 4 bases from J, the junction kept 7 bases outside the gene matches. The CDR3 is 15 residues long. Germline V lookup: CDR1 SEHNR, CDR2 FQNEAQ (reference sequence). The CDR3 DNA sequence: TGTGCCAGCAGCCTTACAGGGGGCACCGCAGATACGCAGTATTTT. Translation: CASSLTGGTADTQYF.

The rearrangement links TRBV28 to TRBJ1-1; TRBD1 agrees at 7 bases. The length of the CDR3 is 16 residues. The junction had 12 bases not matched to a gene; V was cut back by 4 bases and J by 4 bases. Per germline, CDR1 MDHEN and CDR2 SYDVKM. The CDR3 loop is CASSYRLPQGSTEAFF. The CDR3 bases are TGTGCCAGCAGTTACCGCCTCCCACAGGGGTCCACTGAAGCTTTCTTT.

The count of this clone is one. The CDR3: CASSRDRAYEQYF. CDR3 nucleotides: TGTGCCAGCAGTCGGGACAGAGCCTACGAGCAGTACTTC. The chain carries TRBV12-3 or TRBV12-4 and TRBJ2-7; 7 positions match TRBD1. V was clipped by 5 bases and J by 2 bases; unmatched bases: 3. The CDR3 spans 13 residues.